Listed below are T cell receptor beta chains from one sample, sequenced in a study of T cell responses to AZD1222 COVID-19 vaccine. Profiled with immunoSEQ multiplex PCR; TCRdb holds only in-frame clones, not every one. The table lists some 80,000 clones, roughly 90% of them singletons, with roughly 5.2% in the top ten. The source was peripheral blood, collected on day 0 of AZD1222 vaccination. The receptor source for this set is an adult in good health. Both conserved end residues are part of each CDR3. The listing skips clone size in some rows; elsewhere it reads once, few, many or a size class.

J | V | size | CDR3
TRBJ1-4 | TRBV6-5 | - | CASTRGPGPFEKLFF
TRBJ2-7 | TRBV2 | - | CASRGTSGLPSYEQYF
TRBJ1-5 | TRBV7-9 | - | CASSLGGGADAQHF
TRBJ2-7 | TRBV3-1/TRBV3-2 | - | CASSQDGEGVDEQYF
TRBJ1-4 | TRBV19 | - | CASSIDTLGGEKLFF
TRBJ2-7 | TRBV10-3 | - | CAISELVGNEQYF
TRBJ2-2 | TRBV27 | - | CASGIDRGGGELFF
TRBJ2-7 | TRBV6-5 | - | CASSSGQGRAYEQYF
TRBJ2-7 | TRBV7-8 | - | CASSLWQRVPYEQYF
TRBJ1-6 | TRBV18 | - | CASSPSDNQLHF
TRBJ1-1 | TRBV29-1 | - | CSGQGNTEAFF
TRBJ1-1 | TRBV7-2 | - | CASSLEWSNTEAFF
TRBJ2-3 | TRBV12-3/TRBV12-4 | - | CASSRTTDTQYF
TRBJ2-2 | TRBV29-1 | - | CSARGGVNRTGELFF
TRBJ1-1 | TRBV2 | - | CASSTGTDLLNTEAFF
TRBJ1-1 | TRBV18 | - | CASSPGHLDLVEAFF
TRBJ1-2 | TRBV28 | - | CASSLSSEGRKGYTF
TRBJ2-6 | TRBV24-1 | few | CATSKAGANVLTF
TRBJ1-2 | TRBV9 | - | CASSPAGGANYGYTF
TRBJ2-7 | TRBV7-3 | - | CASSSAGGYEQYF
TRBJ1-1 | TRBV28 | - | CASSRTGGYRAFF
TRBJ2-2 | TRBV5-5 | - | CASSLAGELFF
TRBJ2-4 | TRBV4-1 | once | CASSRGLAGGIHTKNIQYF
TRBJ2-3 | TRBV5-1 | - | CASSLRRGGGTDTQYF
TRBJ2-3 | TRBV10-3 | - | CAISESVGWSDTQYF
TRBJ1-3 | TRBV5-1 | - | CASRLGQGNSGNTIYF
TRBJ2-3 | TRBV27 | - | CASSPTYIGTDTQYF
TRBJ2-5 | TRBV12-3/TRBV12-4 | - | CASSPVGETQYF
TRBJ1-2 | TRBV7-9 | - | CASSLAGRGVRYGYTF
TRBJ1-5 | TRBV6-1 | - | CASSERPEYSNQPQHF
TRBJ2-1 | TRBV18 | - | CASSESGGGEQFF
TRBJ1-3 | TRBV9 | - | CASSVSGKADTIYF
TRBJ1-4 | TRBV27 | once | CASRPGQGLANEKLFF
TRBJ1-1 | TRBV18 | once | CASSPPDRNTEAFF
TRBJ2-3 | TRBV19 | - | CASSLDRDTQYF
TRBJ1-6 | TRBV6-5 | - | CASRQTRNSPLHF
TRBJ2-7 | TRBV24-1 | - | CATSSARATYEQYF